Presented here are 20 T cell receptor beta chains from one specimen sequenced in a study of spatial heterogeneity in lung cancer (dated by TCRdb to about 2019). Library creation used 5' RACE. Data came from a NextSeq 500. TCRdb reran the public reads through fastp at Q25 and MiXCR, keeping productive beta chains. Under each unique CDR3 protein, matching rows form one entry showing the most common genes and DNA. The table for this sample lists some 6,900 distinct CDR3 sequences; 3% to 5% of them were counted only once. The ten largest clones take up around 23% of the sample. In light of the paper, this sample's time point label describes: sample taken at primary tumor resection. Without any cell sorting, TCR sequencing was performed on whole RNA extracted either from tumor and nontumor lung tissue or from cryopreserved PBMC samples. The material sequenced was normal lung tissue next to the tumor, taken at surgery. The origin of the receptors is a female donor with early-stage non-small cell lung cancer.

This clonotype was observed a few times. This beta chain appears as a stray read in a library generated for alpha chains; its size is not informative. The chain employs TRBV2 and TRBJ2-3; D is uncertain. This CDR3 region has 14 residues. The V end was cut by 7 bases, the J end by 2 bases, with 13 bases between. Germline V gene data show CDR1 as SNHLY and CDR2 as FYNNEI. This CDR3 is CASIPQAYTDTQYF. The CDR3 bases are TGTGCCAGCATCCCCCAGGCGTACACAGATACGCAGTATTTT.

This clonotype was recorded many times. Little can be read into the size of this beta chain, an off-target read in a library designed for alpha chains. For the CDR3, the DNA is TGTGCCAGCAGTTCCCCGGGACAGCCCCAGCATTTT. It specifies CASSSPGQPQHF. The V and J genes are TRBV28 and TRBJ1-5; no definite D call. CDR1 and CDR2 (germline): MDHEN, SYDVKM. Trimming shortened V by 4 bases and J by 7 bases, and 8 bases separated the two germline ends. The CDR3 has 12 amino acids.

This clonotype has only a few counts. A library prepared for alpha chains yielded this beta chain as an off-target read; its size is of little meaning. The chain recombines TRBV5-1 with TRBJ2-1; D remains ambiguous. V lost 2 bases, J lost 6 bases, and 15 bases lay in between. Germline V gene data show CDR1 as SGHRS and CDR2 as YFSETQ. The CDR3 length is 15 residues. The CDR3 protein is CASSFSAASVNEQFF. CDR3 coding DNA: TGCGCCAGCAGCTTCAGCGCGGCGAGTGTCAATGAGCAGTTCTTC.

There are many counts of this clonotype. This beta chain is an unintended read in a library built for alpha chains; its size means little. The genes are TRBV28 and TRBJ2-2, with D hard to call. This CDR3 region has 12 residues. Per germline, CDR1 MDHEN and CDR2 SYDVKM. Between the trimmed V and J ends, which lost 3 bases and 6 bases, there was a span of 5 bases. The CDR3 here is CASSFSAGELFF. Written as DNA, the CDR3 is TGTGCCAGCAGTTTCTCCGCCGGGGAGCTGTTTTTT.

This clonotype was observed many times. This beta chain appears as a stray read in a library generated for alpha chains; its size is not informative. The V gene is TRBV7-9, the J gene TRBJ2-7; perhaps TRBD1 as D (5 bases). Germline V gene sequence: CDR1 SEHNR, CDR2 FQNEAQ (reference sequence). This CDR3 has 13 amino acids. V was cut by 5 bases and J by 0 bases, with 8 bases left in between. CDR3 in DNA: TGTGCCAGCAGCCCACAGGACTCCTACGAGCAGTACTTC. This codes for CASSPQDSYEQYF.

This clonotype is medium-sized (0.01 to 0.1%). Since it is a stray read in a library aimed at alpha chains, this beta chain has a size that is not meaningful. V usage is TRBV10-3 and J usage is TRBJ2-5; maybe TRBD2 (7 bases). V shed 7 bases and J shed 1 base, with 10 bases lying between them. There are 13 residues in the CDR3. CDR1 and CDR2 from the germline V gene are ENHRY and SYGVKD. The CDR3 region has the DNA TGTGCCATCAAGGGGGGGGGCCAAGAGACCCAGTACTTC. Translated: CAIKGGGQETQYF.

This clonotype was recorded many times. A library prepared for alpha chains yielded this beta chain as an off-target read; its size is of little meaning. CDR3 region: CASSYLTQGRGYTF. Written as DNA, the CDR3 is TGTGCCAGCAGTTACCTAACACAGGGTCGCGGCTACACCTTC. V gene TRBV6-2 or TRBV6-3 combines with J gene TRBJ1-2, with TRBD1 as a possible D gene (6 bases). Germline V lookup: CDR1 MNHEY, CDR2 SVGEGT. Trimming removed 2 bases from V and 8 bases from J, with 15 bases in between. This CDR3 comprises 14 residues.

This clonotype has ten or more counts. This beta chain slipped into a library made for alpha chains as a stray read, so its size is not meaningful. The V and J genes are TRBV27 and TRBJ1-1; D might be TRBD1 (5 bases). The CDR3 consists of 17 residues. Germline lookup yields CDR1 MNHEY and CDR2 SMNVEV (reference sequence). Between the trimmed V and J ends, which lost 2 bases and 4 bases, there was a span of 20 bases. The CDR3: CASSLGVGGGSITEAFF. CDR3 bases: TGTGCCAGCAGTTTAGGGGTCGGTGGGGGGAGCATCACTGAAGCTTTCTTT.

On this clonotype itself: This beta chain was picked up by a library intended for alpha chains and is off target, so its count carries little meaning. The J gene is TRBJ2-1, the V gene TRBV6-1; 9 positions match TRBD1. V was clipped by 4 bases and J by 5 bases; unmatched bases: 6. The CDR3 spans 15 residues. Germline assignment: CDR1 MNHNS and CDR2 SASEGT. The chain's CDR3 is CASSAPGQGNNEQFF. Here the CDR3 DNA reads TGTGCCAGCAGTGCCCCGGGACAGGGCAACAATGAGCAGTTCTTC.

At least ten counts were recorded for this clonotype. The library was designed around alpha chains, so this beta chain is a stray read whose abundance carries little weight. The chain combines TRBV7-8 with TRBJ2-5; 13 nucleotides align to TRBD2. The CDR3 covers 15 residues. The trim removed 5 bases at V and 5 bases at J, leaving 5 bases unmatched. Germline values: CDR1 SGHVS, CDR2 FQNEAQ. The CDR3 spells CASSRTSGGFETQYF. CDR3 bases: TGTGCCAGCAGCCGGACTAGCGGGGGTTTTGAGACCCAGTACTTC.

This clonotype counts as medium-sized. This beta chain turned up in a library designed for alpha chains; as an off-target read, its abundance says little. V usage is TRBV7-9 and J usage is TRBJ1-5; D remains unclear. The germline gives CDR1 SEHNR, CDR2 FQNEAQ (reference sequence). The CDR3 contains 13 residues. V was pared by 1 base and J by 5 bases, with 6 bases between. The CDR3 coding sequence is TGTGCCAGCAGCTTAGACAGTGATCAGCCCCAGCATTTT. This codes for CASSLDSDQPQHF. The full variable domain, in which reference TRBV7-9 and TRBJ1-5 provide the parts outside the CDR3, is DTGVSQNPRHKITKRGQNVTFRCDPISEHNRLYWYRQTLGQGPEFLTYFQNEAQLEKSRLLSDRFSAERPKGSFSTLEIQRTEQGDSAMYLCASSLDSDQPQHFGDGTRLSIL.

Many counts were recorded for this clonotype. Since the library was made to target alpha chains, this beta chain is a stray read and its abundance is not meaningful. This rearrangement joins TRBV4-3 to TRBJ2-7; TRBD1 aligns across 8 bases. In germline, CDR1 is LGHNA, CDR2 YSLEER. The V and J ends lost 0 bases and 2 bases, in that order; junction bases with no gene match: 12. This CDR3 spans 18 amino acids. The CDR3 DNA follows: TGCGCCAGCAGCCAAGATTCGGATGGGGACAGGACTACCTACGAGCAGTACTTC. This gives the protein CASSQDSDGDRTTYEQYF.

This clonotype was seen repeatedly, ten times or more. This beta chain turned up in a library designed for alpha chains; as an off-target read, its abundance says little. The chain uses TRBV29-1 and TRBJ2-7, with D unclear. Trimming pared 2 bases from V and 4 bases from J, leaving 6 bases between. This CDR3 is 11 amino acids long. Germline CDR1 reads SQVTM; CDR2 reads ANQGSEA. As DNA, the CDR3 is TGCAGCGTTGAATTGGGGTACGAGCAGTACTTC. This codes for CSVELGYEQYF.

This clonotype was counted ten times or more. The size of this beta chain means little, since it is a stray read in a library made for alpha chains. This chain uses TRBV12-3 or TRBV12-4 with TRBJ1-1, with unresolved D. The V and J ends lost 5 bases and 4 bases respectively, with 20 bases between them. This CDR3 comprises 16 residues. The CDR3 region is CASSPRTGWGGTEAFF. CDR3 in DNA: TGTGCCAGCAGTCCCCGTACGGGGTGGGGAGGCACTGAAGCTTTCTTT.

This clonotype occurred many times. Found in a library prepared for alpha chains, this beta chain is an off-target read, and its abundance has little meaning. V usage is TRBV7-6 and J usage is TRBJ2-3; tentative D call: TRBD1 (6 bases). This CDR3 comprises 17 residues. CDR1 and CDR2 (germline): SGHVS, FNYEAQ. Trimming took 1 base from V and 4 from J, leaving 18 bases between them. As DNA, the CDR3 is TGTGCCAGCAGCTTAGAGAGAACAGGGCTCCTGGCAGATACGCAGTATTTT. This encodes CASSLERTGLLADTQYF.

This clonotype was seen at least ten times. Because this beta chain is a stray read in a library intended to capture alpha chains, its abundance should not be given much weight. V and J are TRBV7-3 and TRBJ2-1; TRBD2 agrees at 10 bases. The germline V gene has CDR1 SGHTA and CDR2 FQGTGA. J was trimmed by 6 bases and V by 2 bases; bases with no gene match: 4. The CDR3 runs to 15 residues. CDR3 bases: TGTGCCAGCAGCTTAGGTAGCGGGGGGCTCAATGAGCAGTTCTTC. Its protein is CASSLGSGGLNEQFF. The whole variable domain, remainder taken from reference TRBV7-3 and TRBJ2-1, is GAGVSQTPSNKVTEKGKYVELRCDPISGHTALYWYRQSLGQGPEFLIYFQGTGAADDSGLPNDRFFAVRPEGSVSTLKIQRTERGDSAVYLCASSLGSGGLNEQFFGPGTRLTVL.

This clonotype was seen at least ten times. This beta chain appears as a stray read in a library generated for alpha chains; its size is not informative. The rearrangement links TRBV7-7 to TRBJ2-1, with a weak D call TRBD2 (5 bases). CDR1 and CDR2 from the germline V gene are SSHAT and FNYEAQ (reference sequence). V lost 5 bases and J 6 bases, leaving 17 bases between the germline ends. This CDR3 is 15 amino acids long. For the CDR3, the DNA is TGTGCCAGCAGCCCGGATCGGACTCGACGCAATGAGCAGTTCTTC. Protein product: CASSPDRTRRNEQFF. The whole variable domain, remainder taken from reference TRBV7-7 and TRBJ2-1, is GAGVSQSPRYKVTKRGQDVTLRCDPISSHATLYWYQQALGQGPEFLTYFNYEAQPDKSGLPSDRFSAERPEGSISTLTIQRTEQRDSAMYRCASSPDRTRRNEQFFGPGTRLTVL.

This clonotype is medium-sized in the sample. The library was prepared for alpha chains; this beta chain is a stray read, so its frequency means little. The V and J genes are TRBV21-1 and TRBJ2-7. TRBV21-1 is annotated as a pseudogene. The CDR3 totals 12 residues. The CDR3 region has the DNA TGTGCCAGCAGCACAAAAACCTACGAGCAGTACTTC. Its protein is CASSTKTYEQYF.

This clonotype is deemed medium-sized. This beta chain is a stray read from a library made for alpha chains; its abundance is not meaningful. The chain joins TRBV18 to TRBJ1-1, with a tentative D call TRBD1 (6 bases). The CDR3 loop spans 15 amino acids. CDR1 is KGHSH and CDR2 is LQKENI in the germline V gene. Deletions cut 4 bases from V and 3 bases from J, with 15 bases between. CDR3 in DNA: TGTGCCAGCTCACGGATGGACAGCCCTTACACTGAAGCTTTCTTT. Translating gives CASSRMDSPYTEAFF. Using reference TRBV18 and TRBJ1-1 for the parts outside the CDR3, the full variable domain is NAGVMQNPRHLVRRRGQEARLRCSPMKGHSHVYWYRQLPEEGLKFMVYLQKENIIDESGMPKERFSAEFPKEGPSILRIQQVVRGDSAAYFCASSRMDSPYTEAFFGQGTRLTVV.

In this sample, this clonotype turned up many times. A library made for alpha chains picked up this beta chain off target, so its size means little. The genes are TRBV20-1 and TRBJ1-1, with D maybe TRBD1 (6 bases). V gave up 1 base and J gave up 7 bases, with 10 bases separating them. This CDR3 spans 12 amino acids. CDR1 and CDR2 from the germline V gene are DFQATT and SNEGSKA (reference sequence). The CDR3 DNA follows: TGCAGTGCTAGAGCGGGGGCTTTTGAAGCTTTCTTT. Residues: CSARAGAFEAFF.